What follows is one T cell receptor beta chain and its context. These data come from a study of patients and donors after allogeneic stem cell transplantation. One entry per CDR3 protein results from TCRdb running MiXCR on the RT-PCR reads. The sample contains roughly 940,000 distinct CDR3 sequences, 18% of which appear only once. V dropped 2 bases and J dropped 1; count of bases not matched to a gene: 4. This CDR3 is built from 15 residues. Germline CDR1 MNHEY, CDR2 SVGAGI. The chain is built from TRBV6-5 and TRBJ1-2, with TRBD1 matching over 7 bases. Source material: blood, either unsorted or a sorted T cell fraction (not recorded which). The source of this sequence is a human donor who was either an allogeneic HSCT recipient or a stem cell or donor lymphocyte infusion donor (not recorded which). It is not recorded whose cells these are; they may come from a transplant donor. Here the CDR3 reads CASSYKGARNYGYTF. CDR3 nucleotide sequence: TGTGCCAGCAGTTACAAGGGGGCTCGTAACTATGGCTACACCTTC.